The 14 T cell receptor beta chains below come from one sample, sequenced in a study of blood T cell repertoires in COVID-19. The repertoire was sequenced with immunoSEQ multiplex PCR; TCRdb's copy has only in-frame clones and lacks some. Of nearly 70,000 clones listed, about 91% are singletons. The sample was peripheral blood. The receptors were gathered from a woman between 70 and 85 years old with acute or convalescent COVID-19.

The chain couples TRBV28 to TRBJ1-1, with a weak D call TRBD1 (5 bases). Germline V CDR1 and CDR2: MDHEN, SYDVKM. The CDR3 has 14 amino acids. The V and J ends lost 5 bases and 8 bases respectively, with 18 bases between them. CDR3: CASSHQTANREAFF. Written as DNA, the CDR3 is TGTGCCAGCAGTCATCAAACAGCCAACAGGGAAGCTTTCTTT.

The V gene is TRBV12-3 or TRBV12-4, the J gene TRBJ1-3; D not certain. The CDR3 length is 12 residues. The ends were cut back, 5 bases at V and 7 bases at J, with 9 bases in the middle. CDR3 in DNA: TGTGCCAGCAGTCTCAACGGGAACACCATATATTTT. This sequence encodes CASSLNGNTIYF.

The V call is TRBV28, the J call TRBJ1-1, with D perhaps TRBD1 (6 bases). The CDR3 is made up of 15 amino acids. Between the trimmed V and J ends, which lost 2 bases and 1 base, there was a span of 11 bases. Germline-derived CDR1 and CDR2 are MDHEN and SYDVKM. CDR3 in amino acids: CASSLAGARNTEAFF. Written as DNA, the CDR3 is TGTGCCAGCAGTTTAGCGGGGGCGCGGAACACTGAAGCTTTCTTT.

This clone came up once. V gene TRBV7-2 combines with J gene TRBJ1-1; D possibly corresponds to TRBD1 (5 bases). Germline V CDR1 and CDR2: SGHTA, FQGNSA. Trimming took off 0 bases at V and 0 bases at J, with 14 bases between the two ends. The CDR3 spans 17 residues. The CDR3 reads CASSLASRQPMNTEAFF. The DNA for the CDR3 is TGTGCCAGCAGCTTAGCATCCAGACAGCCTATGAACACTGAAGCTTTCTTT.

This clone was picked up one time. The chain links TRBV19 to TRBJ1-3; D not certain. Germline CDR1 and CDR2: LNHDA and SQIVND (reference sequence). The CDR3 totals 14 residues. V shed 7 bases and J shed 5 bases, with 15 bases lying between them. The CDR3 protein is CASNPTGGRNTIYF. The CDR3 bases are TGTGCCAGTAACCCGACGGGAGGTAGAAACACCATATATTTT.

The chain joins TRBV28 to TRBJ2-7, with unresolved D. Trimming removed 1 base from V and 3 bases from J, with 4 bases in between. Germline lookup yields CDR1 MDHEN and CDR2 SYDVKM. The CDR3 has 12 amino acids. In DNA form, the CDR3 reads TGTGCCAGCAGTTTATCAGGCTACGAGCAGTACTTC. Translating gives CASSLSGYEQYF.

This rearrangement joins TRBV7-6 to TRBJ2-7; TRBD2 matches at 10 bases. With V trimmed by 1 base and J by 0 bases, 9 bases remained unmatched. The CDR3 totals 18 residues. Germline assignment: CDR1 SGHVS and CDR2 FNYEAQ. CDR3 nucleotide sequence: TGTGCCAGCAGCTTAGTTACGCTAGCGGGAGTCGGCTCCTACGAGCAGTACTTC. Its protein is CASSLVTLAGVGSYEQYF.

This clone was found once. The chain has TRBV11-2 and TRBJ2-2; TRBD2 is a possible D gene (6 bases). The CDR3 spans 15 residues. The V and J ends lost 3 bases and 3 bases respectively, with 11 bases between them. Germline V gives CDR1 SGHAT, CDR2 FQNNGV. The CDR3 region is CASSFAGPYTGELFF. The CDR3, as DNA: TGTGCCAGCAGCTTCGCGGGACCCTACACCGGGGAGCTGTTTTTT.

This chain joins TRBV18 and TRBJ2-7; the match to TRBD2 covers 8 bases. Germline V gene sequence: CDR1 KGHSH, CDR2 LQKENI. V shed 3 bases, J shed 7 bases, and the junction held 8 bases outside the gene matches. This CDR3 has 14 amino acids. The CDR3 protein is CASSPGLARGEQYF. The CDR3, as DNA: TGTGCCAGCTCACCTGGACTAGCCCGGGGAGAGCAGTACTTC.

The rearrangement uses TRBV5-1 and TRBJ1-4, with D perhaps matching TRBD1 (5 bases). The CDR3 totals 14 residues. Trimming removed 2 bases from V and 8 bases from J, with 13 bases in between. Per germline, CDR1 SGHRS and CDR2 YFSETQ. In DNA form, the CDR3 reads TGCGCCAGCAGCTTTGGGCAGGGAAGCGAAAAACTGTTTTTT. Protein sequence: CASSFGQGSEKLFF.

This rearrangement joins TRBV4-2 to TRBJ2-1, with 13 bases fitting TRBD2. V shed 4 bases, J shed 4 bases, and the junction held 1 base outside the gene matches. This CDR3 is built from 15 residues. In germline, CDR1 is LGHNA, CDR2 YNFKEQ. CDR3: CASSPGLAGYNEQFF. The CDR3 region has the DNA TGTGCCAGCAGCCCGGGACTAGCGGGGTACAATGAGCAGTTCTTC.

This chain joins TRBV10-3 and TRBJ2-3; possibly TRBD1 for D (6 bases). Germline CDR1 and CDR2: ENHRY and SYGVKD. Trimming took 6 bases from V and 3 from J, leaving 7 bases between them. This CDR3 is 12 amino acids long. The CDR3 DNA reads as TGTGCCATCAGCCAGGGGACAGATACGCAGTATTTT. Encoded protein: CAISQGTDTQYF.

The chain recombines TRBV19 with TRBJ1-1; D gene unclear. The CDR3 is 12 amino acids. Trimming removed 4 bases from V and 3 bases from J, with 6 bases in between. Looked up from germline, CDR1 is LNHDA and CDR2 is SQIVND (reference sequence). DNA of the CDR3: TGTGCCAGTAGTAGGCGGGACACTGAAGCTTTCTTT. This sequence encodes CASSRRDTEAFF. Variable domain in full (rest from reference TRBV19 and TRBJ1-1): DGGITQSPKYLFRKEGQNVTLSCEQNLNHDAMYWYRQDPGQGLRLIYYSQIVNDFQKGDIAEGYSVSREKKESFPLTVTSAQKNPTAFYLCASSRRDTEAFFGQGTRLTVV.

The chain recombines TRBV28 with TRBJ1-1; 7 bases agree with TRBD1. The junction had 12 bases not matched to a gene; V was cut back by 1 base and J by 10 bases. There are 15 residues in the CDR3. Germline CDR1 MDHEN, CDR2 SYDVKM. As DNA, the CDR3 is TGTGCCAGCAGTTTATCTTCTAGGCAGGGGGTAGGAGCTTTCTTT. This sequence encodes CASSLSSRQGVGAFF.